This TCR beta chain was observed in a study of cytomegalovirus exposure and HLA in healthy donors. Remarks on this clone: In this CDR3 the conserved last residue, phenylalanine or tryptophan, is missing, so a read error is likely.

Germline V CDR1 and CDR2: MNHNS, SASEGT. The CDR3 totals 14 residues. J lost 6 bases, V lost 5 bases, and 3 bases had no gene match. The study ran its PCR with 60 Vbeta and 13 Jbeta primers. Repertoires were generated with immunoSEQ multiplex PCR, while TCRdb's copy carries only in-frame clones and drops some. The data show 150,000 to 200,000 clones, around four fifths seen once. The receptor comes from a young man in good health and CMV-seropositive. The sample comprised PBMCs. J is TRBJ1-6 and V is TRBV6-1; 8 bases line up with TRBD1. The DNA of the CDR3 is TGTGCCAGCAGTCGGACAGGGATTAATTCACCCCTCCACCTT. It yields the protein CASSRTGINSPLHL.